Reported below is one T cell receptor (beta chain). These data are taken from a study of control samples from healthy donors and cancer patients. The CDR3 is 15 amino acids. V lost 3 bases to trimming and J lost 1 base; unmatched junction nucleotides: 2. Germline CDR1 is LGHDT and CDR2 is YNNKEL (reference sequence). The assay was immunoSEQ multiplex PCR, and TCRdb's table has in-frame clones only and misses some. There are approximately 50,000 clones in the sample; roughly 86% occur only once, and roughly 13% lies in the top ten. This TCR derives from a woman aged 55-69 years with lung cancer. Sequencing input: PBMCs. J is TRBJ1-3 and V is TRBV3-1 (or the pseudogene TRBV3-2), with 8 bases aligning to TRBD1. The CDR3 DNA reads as TGTGCCAGCAGCCATCGACAGGGGTCTGGAAACACCATATATTTT. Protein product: CASSHRQGSGNTIYF.